The 32 T cell receptor beta chains in this list originate from one sample, sequenced in a study of T-cell reconstitution after alpha-beta-depleted transplantation in children. It was with unique molecular identifiers that the TCRbeta library was prepared. TCRdb recomputed calls from the PCR reads with MiXCR, one row per CDR3 protein. The sample includes about 110,000 distinct CDR3 sequences, under 13% seen only once; the top ten take 8% to 9.5%. Sequenced here: PBMCs from the stem cell graft donor, sampled from the stem cell graft. All receptors come from a human donor who donated a stem cell graft to a child with acute lymphoblastic leukemia.

This clonotype was recorded at least ten times. J is TRBJ2-2 and V is TRBV5-1; 7 bases fit TRBD2. The germline CDR1 and CDR2 sequences are SGHRS and YFSETQ. The CDR3 spans 19 residues. J lost 0 bases, V lost 0 bases, and 11 bases had no gene match. Here the CDR3 reads CASSLAVTSAGANTGELFF. CDR3 sequence (DNA): TGCGCCAGCAGCTTGGCCGTCACTTCGGCGGGGGCGAACACCGGGGAGCTGTTTTTT.

This clonotype has a count of ten or more. The chain combines TRBV12-3 or TRBV12-4 with TRBJ2-1, with TRBD2 matching over 9 bases. The CDR3 contains 16 residues. With V trimmed by 6 bases and J by 8 bases, 14 bases remained unmatched. The CDR3 protein is CASSHRRVAGEDEQFF. CDR3 nucleotide sequence: TGTGCCAGCAGCCACCGGAGGGTAGCGGGAGAGGATGAGCAGTTCTTC.

In this sample, this clonotype turned up many times. The chain carries TRBV6-5 and TRBJ2-5; D call uncertain. CDR3 size: 15 residues. Trimming stripped 5 bases from V and 0 bases from J, with 13 bases between. The germline V gene encodes CDR1 MNHEY and CDR2 SVGAGI. The CDR3 DNA sequence: TGTGCCAGCAGTACCTACACCGGCAACCAAGAGACCCAGTACTTC. It translates to CASSTYTGNQETQYF.

In its sample, this clonotype was seen many times. The chain combines TRBV29-1 with TRBJ2-2; TRBD2 agrees at 7 bases. From germline, CDR1 is SQVTM and CDR2 ANQGSEA. This CDR3 contains 19 residues. V shed 6 bases, J shed 6 bases, and the junction held 25 bases outside the gene matches. The CDR3 spells CSVSALGASGAGGAGELFF. CDR3 bases: TGCAGCGTCTCAGCCCTCGGTGCTAGCGGAGCCGGAGGGGCCGGGGAGCTGTTTTTT.

This clonotype was counted a few times. This chain joins TRBV19 and TRBJ2-1, with 11 bases fitting TRBD2. Germline CDR1 LNHDA, CDR2 SQIVND (reference sequence). V shed 3 bases, J shed 4 bases, and the junction held 2 bases outside the gene matches. The CDR3 is 15 amino acids. The CDR3 loop is CASSMGTSGYNEQFF. The CDR3, as DNA: TGTGCCAGTAGTATGGGGACTAGCGGTTACAATGAGCAGTTCTTC.

This clonotype showed up many times. V is TRBV20-1 and J is TRBJ2-1; the D is unclear. Trimming removed 6 bases at V and 6 bases at J, with 24 bases between. CDR3 size: 16 residues. Germline V gives CDR1 DFQATT, CDR2 SNEGSKA (reference sequence). The CDR3 nucleotides read TGCAGTGCCCAGAGATTCGCGGTCGGTCGGGTCAATGAGCAGTTCTTC. Amino acid sequence: CSAQRFAVGRVNEQFF.

Ten or more counts support this clonotype. The chain uses TRBV15 and TRBJ1-2; TRBD1 aligns across 9 bases. The CDR3 covers 14 residues. Germline trimming cut 9 bases from V and 0 bases from J; bases unmatched to any gene: 5. Germline V CDR1 and CDR2: LNHNV, YYDKDF (reference sequence). CDR3: CATRDRASNYGYTF. For the CDR3, the DNA is TGTGCCACACGGGACAGGGCCTCTAACTATGGCTACACCTTC.

This clonotype was detected many times. The rearrangement uses TRBV24-1 and TRBJ2-7; D gene ambiguous. Between the trimmed V and J ends, which lost 3 bases and 2 bases, there was a span of 7 bases. Germline V CDR1 and CDR2: KGHDR, SFDVKD. This CDR3 region has 13 residues. CDR3 coding DNA: TGTGCCACCAGTGATCCCCGGGCCTACGAGCAGTACTTC. It translates to CATSDPRAYEQYF.

This clonotype was picked up many times. This chain links TRBV20-1 with TRBJ2-3; a weak D match, TRBD1 (6 bases). V was clipped by 5 bases and J by 6 bases, with 24 bases between them. The CDR3 loop spans 16 amino acids. Germline lookup yields CDR1 DFQATT and CDR2 SNEGSKA (reference sequence). The CDR3 sequence is CSAGARTARDPDTQYF. The CDR3 nucleotides are TGCAGTGCTGGGGCCCGGACAGCCCGAGACCCCGATACGCAGTATTTT.

This chain connects TRBV2 to TRBJ2-4; 12 bases agree with TRBD2. In germline, CDR1 is SNHLY, CDR2 FYNNEI. CDR3 length: 19 residues. Unmatched junction bases numbered 15, after V lost 8 bases and J lost 1 base. CDR3 residues: CASCLPASGGGMAKNIQYF. The CDR3 coding sequence is TGTGCCAGCTGTTTGCCGGCTAGCGGGGGGGGGATGGCCAAAAACATTCAGTACTTC.

This clonotype has a count of ten or more. This chain connects TRBV29-1 to TRBJ1-2; D may be TRBD1 (5 bases). This CDR3 contains 14 residues. Germline values: CDR1 SQVTM, CDR2 ANQGSEA. The V gene lost 0 bases and the J gene lost 4 bases, with 12 bases spanning the gap. As DNA, the CDR3 is TGCAGCGTTGAAGATATGGCAGGGTGCTATGGCTACACCTTC. Protein: CSVEDMAGCYGYTF.

This clonotype was seen at least ten times. The chain links TRBV10-3 to TRBJ2-7; possibly TRBD1 for D (6 bases). V was pared by 3 bases and J by 2 bases, with 8 bases between. Germline V gene sequence: CDR1 ENHRY, CDR2 SYGVKD. The CDR3 sequence is 13 residues long. DNA for the CDR3: TGTGCCATCAGTGAACAGGGCCCCTACGAGCAGTACTTC. Protein sequence: CAISEQGPYEQYF.

This clonotype has ten or more counts. The chain is built from TRBV6-5 and TRBJ1-6, with TRBD1 matching 9 bases. The germline CDR1 and CDR2 sequences are MNHEY and SVGAGI. The ends lost 6 bases at V and 7 bases at J; junction bases unmatched: 4. The CDR3 contains 14 residues. The CDR3 loop is CASSRDRANSPLHF. In DNA, the CDR3 is TGTGCCAGCAGCAGGGACAGGGCAAATTCACCCCTCCACTTT.

This clonotype was detected many times. This rearrangement joins TRBV20-1 to TRBJ2-2; tentative D call: TRBD2 (6 bases). Trimming removed 1 base from V and 1 base from J, with 10 bases in between. Germline CDR1 reads DFQATT; CDR2 reads SNEGSKA (reference sequence). This CDR3 is 15 amino acids long. The DNA for the CDR3 is TGCAGTGCTAGAGGGGTAGCGGAGAACACCGGGGAGCTGTTTTTT. Residues: CSARGVAENTGELFF.

This clonotype has ten or more counts. J is TRBJ2-7 and V is TRBV10-3; 7 bases are shared with TRBD2. The germline gives CDR1 ENHRY, CDR2 SYGVKD. The CDR3 consists of 13 residues. V lost 4 bases and J lost 4; bases outside the gene matches: 4. CDR3 sequence (DNA): TGTGCCATCAGTGGGACTAGTGGTTACGAGCAGTACTTC. This gives the protein CAISGTSGYEQYF.

This clonotype was found many times. The chain has TRBV10-3 and TRBJ2-7; D assignment may be TRBD1 or TRBD2 (5 bases each). Deletions cut 2 bases from V and 1 base from J, with 15 bases between. CDR3 length: 16 residues. CDR1 is ENHRY and CDR2 is SYGVKD in the germline V gene. The chain's CDR3 is CAISEERGLGSYEQYF. The CDR3 nucleotides are TGTGCCATCAGTGAGGAACGGGGCTTAGGGTCCTACGAGCAGTACTTC.

In this sample, this clonotype turned up many times. The CDR3 protein is CSAYPGQDPNQPQHF. For the CDR3, the DNA is TGCAGTGCCTACCCCGGACAGGACCCTAATCAGCCCCAGCATTTT. The V and J genes are TRBV20-1 and TRBJ1-5; TRBD1 aligns across 7 bases. Germline CDR1 reads DFQATT; CDR2 reads SNEGSKA (reference sequence). The CDR3 is made up of 15 amino acids. J was trimmed by 4 bases and V by 6 bases; bases with no gene match: 12.

In nucleotides, the CDR3 is TGTGCCACCAGCCCTTGGATTTACAATGAGCAGTTCTTC. This codes for CATSPWIYNEQFF. The chain combines TRBV15 with TRBJ2-1; no reliable D call. V was clipped by 5 bases and J by 4 bases, with 9 bases between them. The CDR3 extends over 13 amino acids. From germline, CDR1 is LNHNV and CDR2 YYDKDF (reference sequence).

This clonotype was seen many times. The chain carries TRBV12-3 or TRBV12-4 and TRBJ1-1; D unresolved. The CDR3 has 16 residues. V was clipped by 4 bases and J by 0 bases, with 15 bases between them. As DNA, the CDR3 is TGTGCCAGCAGTTCCGGAGGCACAATTCTGAACACTGAAGCTTTCTTT. Translated, it gives CASSSGGTILNTEAFF.

This clonotype has only a few counts. The J gene is TRBJ2-7, the V gene TRBV20-1; 8 positions agree with TRBD2. The CDR3 has 15 residues. J was trimmed by 1 base and V by 0 bases; bases with no gene match: 5. Germline loops: CDR1 DFQATT, CDR2 SNEGSKA (reference sequence). The CDR3 DNA is TGCAGTGCTAGAGATGGGACTAGTTTATCCTACGAGCAGTACTTC. It encodes CSARDGTSLSYEQYF.

This clonotype appeared many times. V usage is TRBV6-2 or TRBV6-3 and J usage is TRBJ2-1; 9 nucleotides line up with TRBD2. Losses at the gene ends were 8 bases for V and 1 base for J; bases not matched to a gene: 9. The CDR3 is made up of 16 amino acids. Germline V gives CDR1 MNHEY, CDR2 SVGEGT. CDR3 bases: TGTGCCAGCTCTGGGTCACTAGCGGGTTCCTACAATGAGCAGTTCTTC. Its translation: CASSGSLAGSYNEQFF.

About this clonotype: It may be a read error: a sequence one base away is much more abundant. V is TRBV12-3 or TRBV12-4 and J is TRBJ1-2, with 8 bases aligning to TRBD1. This CDR3 is built from 14 residues. The CDR3 loop is CANSFGQGSNGYTF. CDR3 sequence (DNA): TGTGCCAACAGTTTCGGACAGGGCTCTAATGGCTACACCTTC.

This clonotype was observed many times. The chain employs TRBV7-8 and TRBJ2-5; 8 bases agree with TRBD1. Germline V gene data show CDR1 as SGHVS and CDR2 as FQNEAQ. V shed 5 bases, J shed 5 bases, and the junction held 7 bases outside the gene matches. The CDR3 has 14 amino acids. The DNA for the CDR3 is TGTGCCAGCAGCACCCGGACAGGGTTTGAGACCCAGTACTTC. This codes for CASSTRTGFETQYF.

This clonotype was seen repeatedly, ten times or more. V usage is TRBV2 and J usage is TRBJ2-5; a possible D gene is TRBD2 (5 bases). The CDR3 consists of 14 residues. The ends were cut back, 2 bases at V and 5 bases at J, with 12 bases in the middle. Per germline, CDR1 SNHLY and CDR2 FYNNEI. In DNA, the CDR3 is TGTGCCAGCAGTGAAATGGGCGGGCGGGAGACCCAGTACTTC. Amino acids: CASSEMGGRETQYF.

This clonotype was seen many times. The chain joins TRBV5-1 to TRBJ2-5; 8 bases align to TRBD2. The junction had 5 bases not matched to a gene; V was cut back by 4 bases and J by 3 bases. The CDR3 spans 14 residues. Germline CDR1 reads SGHRS; CDR2 reads YFSETQ. The CDR3 spells CASSLGTREETQYF. CDR3 DNA sequence: TGCGCCAGCAGCCTCGGGACTAGGGAAGAGACCCAGTACTTC.

This clonotype was picked up many times. This chain connects TRBV12-3 or TRBV12-4 to TRBJ2-5, with 8 bases aligning to TRBD2. The ends lost 4 bases at V and 3 bases at J; junction bases unmatched: 7. This CDR3 is built from 15 residues. In DNA, the CDR3 is TGTGCCAGCAGTTATCGGGGGGGTATTAAAGAGACCCAGTACTTC. Translating gives CASSYRGGIKETQYF.

This clonotype has at least ten counts. The chain joins TRBV7-2 to TRBJ2-1, with TRBD2 matching 11 bases. V lost 4 bases to trimming and J lost 8 bases; unmatched junction nucleotides: 10. The CDR3 is 16 residues long. CDR1 is SGHTA and CDR2 is FQGNSA in the germline V gene. Here the CDR3 DNA reads TGTGCCAGCAGCTCAGCGAATCTAGCGGGAGGCGATGAGCAGTTCTTC. Its translation is CASSSANLAGGDEQFF.

This clonotype has ten or more counts. V and J are TRBV20-1 and TRBJ2-5, with a tentative D call TRBD2 (5 bases). Trimming removed 0 bases from V and 1 base from J, with 9 bases in between. From germline, CDR1 is DFQATT and CDR2 SNEGSKA (reference sequence). This CDR3 has 14 amino acids. The CDR3 nucleotides read TGCAGTGCTAGAGATAGACGGGGCCAAGAGACCCAGTACTTC. It translates to CSARDRRGQETQYF.

This chain links TRBV18 with TRBJ2-7; 8 nucleotides align to TRBD1. The CDR3 is 15 amino acids. Germline V CDR1 and CDR2: KGHSH, LQKENI. V dropped 3 bases and J dropped 0; count of bases not matched to a gene: 4. The CDR3 nucleotides are TGTGCCAGCTCACCTGGGACAGGAACCTCCTACGAGCAGTACTTC. This encodes CASSPGTGTSYEQYF.

This clonotype was observed at least ten times. The rearrangement uses TRBV12-3 or TRBV12-4 and TRBJ1-1; D not certain. This CDR3 contains 12 residues. V lost 6 bases and J lost 5, with 10 bases in between. The CDR3: CASSTRGTEAFF. CDR3 DNA sequence: TGTGCCAGCAGCACCAGAGGTACTGAAGCTTTCTTT.

This clonotype was observed at least ten times. The chain joins TRBV12-3 or TRBV12-4 to TRBJ2-3; 9 nucleotides line up with TRBD2. This CDR3 spans 15 amino acids. Trimming removed 4 bases from V and 1 base from J; junction bases left unmatched: 3. In nucleotides, the CDR3 is TGTGCCAGCAGTTCGACTAGCGGAGGCACAGATACGCAGTATTTT. Translating it yields CASSSTSGGTDTQYF.

This clonotype was picked up many times. This chain joins TRBV12-3 or TRBV12-4 and TRBJ2-3; 7 bases agree with TRBD1. The CDR3 loop spans 16 amino acids. Trimming removed 0 bases from V and 0 bases from J; junction bases left unmatched: 3. The CDR3 is CASSLAGTVSTDTQYF. The DNA for the CDR3 is TGTGCCAGCAGTTTAGCCGGGACAGTGAGCACAGATACGCAGTATTTT.